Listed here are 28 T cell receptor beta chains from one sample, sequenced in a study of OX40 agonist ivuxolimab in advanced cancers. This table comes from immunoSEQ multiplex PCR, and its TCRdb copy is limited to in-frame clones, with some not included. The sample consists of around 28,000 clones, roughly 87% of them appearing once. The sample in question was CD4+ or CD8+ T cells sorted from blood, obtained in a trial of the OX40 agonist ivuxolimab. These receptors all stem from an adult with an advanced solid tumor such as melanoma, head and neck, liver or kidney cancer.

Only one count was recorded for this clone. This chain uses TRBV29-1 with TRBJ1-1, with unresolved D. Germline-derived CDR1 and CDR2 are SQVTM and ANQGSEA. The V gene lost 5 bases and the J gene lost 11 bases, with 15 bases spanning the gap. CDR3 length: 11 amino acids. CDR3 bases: TGCAGCGTTTACTCTCATCCGGCGGCTTTCTTT. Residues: CSVYSHPAAFF.

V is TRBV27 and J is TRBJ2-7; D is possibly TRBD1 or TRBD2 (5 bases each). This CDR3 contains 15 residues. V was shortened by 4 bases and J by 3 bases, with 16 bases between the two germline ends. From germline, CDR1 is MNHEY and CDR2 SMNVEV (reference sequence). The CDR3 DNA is TGTGCCAGCAGTTCACTCCTCGGGGCTAGCTACGAGCAGTACTTC. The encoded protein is CASSSLLGASYEQYF.

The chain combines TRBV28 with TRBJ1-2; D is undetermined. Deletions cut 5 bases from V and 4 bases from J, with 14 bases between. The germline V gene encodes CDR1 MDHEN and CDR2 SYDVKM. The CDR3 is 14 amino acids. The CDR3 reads CASSLDMEGYGYTF. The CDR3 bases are TGTGCCAGCAGTCTAGATATGGAGGGCTATGGCTACACCTTC.

This CDR3 is CAWSKRPDPPYEQYF. CDR3 bases: TGTGCCTGGAGTAAAAGACCCGACCCACCTTACGAGCAGTACTTC. The genes are TRBV30 and TRBJ2-7; no clear D. V gave up 2 bases and J gave up 4 bases, with 18 bases separating them. Germline V gene lookup returns CDR1 GTSNPN and CDR2 SVGIG (reference sequence). The CDR3 has 15 amino acids.

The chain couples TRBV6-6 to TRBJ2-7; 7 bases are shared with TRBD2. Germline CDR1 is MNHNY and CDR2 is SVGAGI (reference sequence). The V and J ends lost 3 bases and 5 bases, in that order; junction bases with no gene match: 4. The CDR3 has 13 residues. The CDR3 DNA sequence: TGTGCCAGCAGTTATTATGGGAGGGACGAGCAGTACTTC. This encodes CASSYYGRDEQYF.

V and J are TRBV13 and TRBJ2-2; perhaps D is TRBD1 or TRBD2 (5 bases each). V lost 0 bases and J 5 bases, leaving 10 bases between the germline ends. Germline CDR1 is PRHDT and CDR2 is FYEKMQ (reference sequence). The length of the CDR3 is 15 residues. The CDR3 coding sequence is TGTGCCAGCAGCTTAGGGGGACCTCAGACCGGGGAGCTGTTTTTT. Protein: CASSLGGPQTGELFF.

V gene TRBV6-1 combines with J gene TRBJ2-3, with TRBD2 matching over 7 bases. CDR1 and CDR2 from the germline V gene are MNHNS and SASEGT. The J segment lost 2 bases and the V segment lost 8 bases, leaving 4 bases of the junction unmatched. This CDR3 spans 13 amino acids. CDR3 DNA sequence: TGTGCCAGCGTTAAGCGGGACACAGATACGCAGTATTTT. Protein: CASVKRDTDTQYF.

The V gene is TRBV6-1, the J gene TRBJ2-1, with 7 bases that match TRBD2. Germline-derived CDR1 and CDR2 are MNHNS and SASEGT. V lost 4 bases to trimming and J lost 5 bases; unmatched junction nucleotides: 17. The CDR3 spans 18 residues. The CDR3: CASSAVGAAGRVDNEQFF. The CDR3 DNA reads TGTGCCAGCAGTGCGGTAGGTGCAGCGGGACGGGTTGACAATGAGCAGTTCTTC.

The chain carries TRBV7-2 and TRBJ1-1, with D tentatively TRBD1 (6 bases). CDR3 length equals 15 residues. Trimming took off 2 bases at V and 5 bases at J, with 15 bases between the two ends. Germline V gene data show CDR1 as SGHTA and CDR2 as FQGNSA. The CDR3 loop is CASSLTGKKRTEAFF. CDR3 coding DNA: TGTGCCAGCAGCTTAACAGGGAAAAAGAGAACTGAAGCTTTCTTT.

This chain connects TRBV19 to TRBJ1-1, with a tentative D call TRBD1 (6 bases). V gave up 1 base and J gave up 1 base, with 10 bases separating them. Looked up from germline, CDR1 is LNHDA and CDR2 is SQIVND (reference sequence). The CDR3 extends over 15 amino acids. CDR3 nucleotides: TGTGCCAGTAGTATAGCCCGAGGGGGGAACACTGAAGCTTTCTTT. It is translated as CASSIARGGNTEAFF.

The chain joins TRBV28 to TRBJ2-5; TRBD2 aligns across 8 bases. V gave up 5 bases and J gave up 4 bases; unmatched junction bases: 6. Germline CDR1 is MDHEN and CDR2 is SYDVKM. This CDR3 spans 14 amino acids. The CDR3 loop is CASSRGTSLETQYF. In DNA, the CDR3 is TGTGCCAGCAGTCGTGGGACTAGTTTAGAGACCCAGTACTTC.

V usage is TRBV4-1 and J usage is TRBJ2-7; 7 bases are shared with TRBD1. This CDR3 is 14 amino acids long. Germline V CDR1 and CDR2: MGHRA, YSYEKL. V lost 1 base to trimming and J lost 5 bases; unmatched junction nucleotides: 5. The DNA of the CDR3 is TGCGCCAGCAGCCAAGTACAGGGGATCAACGAGCAGTACTTC. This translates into CASSQVQGINEQYF.

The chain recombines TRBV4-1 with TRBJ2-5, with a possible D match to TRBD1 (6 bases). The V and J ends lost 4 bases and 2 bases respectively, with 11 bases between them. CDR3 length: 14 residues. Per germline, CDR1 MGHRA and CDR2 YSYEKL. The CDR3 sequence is CASSPHREQETQYF. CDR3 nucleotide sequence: TGCGCCAGCAGCCCCCACAGGGAACAAGAGACCCAGTACTTC.

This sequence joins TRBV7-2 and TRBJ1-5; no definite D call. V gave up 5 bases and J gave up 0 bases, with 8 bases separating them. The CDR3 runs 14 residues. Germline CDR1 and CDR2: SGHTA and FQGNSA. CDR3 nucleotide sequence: TGTGCCAGCAGCGGACGGTATAGCAATCAGCCCCAGCATTTT. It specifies CASSGRYSNQPQHF.

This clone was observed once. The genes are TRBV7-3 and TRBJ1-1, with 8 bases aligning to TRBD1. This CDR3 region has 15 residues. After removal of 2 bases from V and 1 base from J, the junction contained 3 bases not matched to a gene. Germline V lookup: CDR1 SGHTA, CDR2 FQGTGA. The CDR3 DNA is TGTGCCAGCAGCTTAGGACAGGGCCAGAACACTGAAGCTTTCTTT. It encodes CASSLGQGQNTEAFF. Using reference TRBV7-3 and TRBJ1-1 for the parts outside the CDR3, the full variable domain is GAGVSQTPSNKVTEKGKYVELRCDPISGHTALYWYRQSLGQGPEFLIYFQGTGAADDSGLPNDRFFAVRPEGSVSTLKIQRTERGDSAVYLCASSLGQGQNTEAFFGQGTRLTVV.

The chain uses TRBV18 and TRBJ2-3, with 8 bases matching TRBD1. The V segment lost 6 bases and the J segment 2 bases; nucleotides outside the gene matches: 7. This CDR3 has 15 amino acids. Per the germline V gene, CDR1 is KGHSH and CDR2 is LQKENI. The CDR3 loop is CASSHNRGYTDTQYF. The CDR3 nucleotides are TGTGCCAGCTCCCACAACAGGGGGTACACAGATACGCAGTATTTT.

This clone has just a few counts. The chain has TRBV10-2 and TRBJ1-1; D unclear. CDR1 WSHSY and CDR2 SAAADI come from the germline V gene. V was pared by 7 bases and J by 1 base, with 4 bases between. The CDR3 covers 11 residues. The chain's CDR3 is CASTQNTEAFF. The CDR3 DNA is TGCGCCAGCACCCAGAACACTGAAGCTTTCTTT.

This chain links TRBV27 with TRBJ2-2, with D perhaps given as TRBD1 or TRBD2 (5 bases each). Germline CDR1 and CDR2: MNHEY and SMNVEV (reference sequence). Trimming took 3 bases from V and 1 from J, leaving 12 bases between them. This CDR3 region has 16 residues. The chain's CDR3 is CASSLLNGGNTGELFF. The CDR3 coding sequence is TGTGCCAGCAGTTTGCTTAATGGGGGGAACACCGGGGAGCTGTTTTTT.

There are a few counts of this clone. The CDR3 region is CASSQEGGSYEQYF. CDR3 coding DNA: TGTGCCAGCAGCCAAGAGGGCGGGAGCTACGAGCAGTACTTC. This rearrangement joins TRBV4-2 to TRBJ2-7, with 7 bases identical to TRBD2. The CDR3 has 14 amino acids. CDR1 is LGHNA and CDR2 is YNFKEQ in the germline V gene. V shed 0 bases and J 3 bases; nucleotides not matched to a gene: 2.

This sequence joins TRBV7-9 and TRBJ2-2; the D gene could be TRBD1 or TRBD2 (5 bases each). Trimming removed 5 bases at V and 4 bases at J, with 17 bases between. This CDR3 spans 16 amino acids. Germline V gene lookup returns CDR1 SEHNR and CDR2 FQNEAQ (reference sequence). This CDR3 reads CASSPRGGPSTGELFF. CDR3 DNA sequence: TGTGCCAGCAGCCCCCGTGGGGGTCCGAGCACCGGGGAGCTGTTTTTT.

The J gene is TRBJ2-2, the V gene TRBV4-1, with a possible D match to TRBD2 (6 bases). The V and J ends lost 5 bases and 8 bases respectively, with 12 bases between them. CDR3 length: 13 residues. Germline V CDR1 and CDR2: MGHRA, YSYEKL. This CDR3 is CASSEAGWGELFF. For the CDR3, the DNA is TGCGCCAGCAGCGAGGCGGGATGGGGGGAGCTGTTTTTT.

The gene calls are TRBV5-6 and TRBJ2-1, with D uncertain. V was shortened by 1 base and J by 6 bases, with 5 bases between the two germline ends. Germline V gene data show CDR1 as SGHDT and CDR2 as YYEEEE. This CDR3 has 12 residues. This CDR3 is CASSLRSNEQFF. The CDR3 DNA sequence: TGTGCCAGCAGCTTGAGGTCCAATGAGCAGTTCTTC.

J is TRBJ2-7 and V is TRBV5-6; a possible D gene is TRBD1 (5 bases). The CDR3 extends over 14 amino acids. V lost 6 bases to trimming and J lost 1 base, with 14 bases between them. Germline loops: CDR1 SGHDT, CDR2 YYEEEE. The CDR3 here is CASIRQGHSYEQYF. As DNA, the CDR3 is TGTGCCAGCATTCGGCAGGGCCATTCCTACGAGCAGTACTTC.

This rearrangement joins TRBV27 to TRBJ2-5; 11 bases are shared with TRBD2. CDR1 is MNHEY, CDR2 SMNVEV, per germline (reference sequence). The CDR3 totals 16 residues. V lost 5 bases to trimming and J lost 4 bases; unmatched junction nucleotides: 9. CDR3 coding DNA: TGTGCCAGCAGTCCTCTCCGACTAGCGGGACTAGAGACCCAGTACTTC. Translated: CASSPLRLAGLETQYF.

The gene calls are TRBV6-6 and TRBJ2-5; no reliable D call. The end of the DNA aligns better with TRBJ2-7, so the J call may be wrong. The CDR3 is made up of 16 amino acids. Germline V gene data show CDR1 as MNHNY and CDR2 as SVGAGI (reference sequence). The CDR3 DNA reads TGTGCCAGCAGTCAACACATAGGCCCCAGCTCCTACGAGCAGTACTTC. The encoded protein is CASSQHIGPSSYEQYF.

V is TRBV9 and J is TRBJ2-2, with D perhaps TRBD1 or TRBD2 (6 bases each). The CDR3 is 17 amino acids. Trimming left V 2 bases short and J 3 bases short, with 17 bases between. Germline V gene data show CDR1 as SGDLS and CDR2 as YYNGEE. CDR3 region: CASSVARGRVDTGELFF. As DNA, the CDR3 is TGTGCCAGCAGCGTCGCACGGGGGCGAGTGGACACCGGGGAGCTGTTTTTT.

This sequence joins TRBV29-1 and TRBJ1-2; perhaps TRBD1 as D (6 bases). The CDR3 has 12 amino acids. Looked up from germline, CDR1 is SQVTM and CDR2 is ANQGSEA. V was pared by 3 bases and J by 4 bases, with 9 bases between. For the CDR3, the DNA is TGCAGCGTTGACTCCAGGGGCTATGGCTACACCTTC. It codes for CSVDSRGYGYTF.

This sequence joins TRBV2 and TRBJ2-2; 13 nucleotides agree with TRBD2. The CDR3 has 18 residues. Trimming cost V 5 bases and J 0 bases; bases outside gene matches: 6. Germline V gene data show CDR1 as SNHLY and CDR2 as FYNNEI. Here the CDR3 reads CASSYGLAGAPNTGELFF. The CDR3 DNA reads TGTGCCAGCAGTTACGGACTAGCGGGAGCCCCGAACACCGGGGAGCTGTTTTTT.